This is a list of T cell receptor beta chains from one sample in a study of molecular identifiers for immune sequencing clone quantification. TCRdb passed the PCR reads through MiXCR, listing each CDR3 protein once. This table has about 640,000 distinct CDR3 sequences, about 20% appearing once. Sample: naive CD8+ T cells from blood, with Jurkat cell RNA spiked in. These receptors came from a human donor in good health. Some libraries in this study had Jurkat cell RNA spiked in. Each CDR3 is given with its conserved first and last residue. Each record gives: CDR3 DNA, CDR3 protein, D gene, V gene, clone size, J gene. The D gene is left open where the match is weak. Part of the rows lack a size; the others show once, few, many or a class for expanded clones.

CDR3nt: TGTGCCAGCAGAAAAGGGACTAGCGACTACAATGAGCAGTTCTTC
CDR3aa: CASRKGTSDYNEQFF
d_gene: TRBD2
v_gene: TRBV28
abundance: few
j_gene: TRBJ2-1

CDR3nt: TGTGCCGGAACTTACGGGGCCAACGTCCTGACTTTC
CDR3aa: CAGTYGANVLTF
d_gene: -
v_gene: TRBV7-9
abundance: -
j_gene: TRBJ2-6

CDR3nt: TGTGCCAGCAGGGGACTAGATTACTACGAGCAGTACTTC
CDR3aa: CASRGLDYYEQYF
d_gene: TRBD2
v_gene: TRBV27
abundance: -
j_gene: TRBJ2-7

CDR3nt: TGCGCCAGCAGCCCGCCGAGGATCCGGGGGGAGCTGTTTTTT
CDR3aa: CASSPPRIRGELFF
d_gene: -
v_gene: TRBV4-1
abundance: few
j_gene: TRBJ2-2

CDR3nt: TGTGCCAGCGGGTTAGCGTCTTACGAGCAGTACTTC
CDR3aa: CASGLASYEQYF
d_gene: -
v_gene: TRBV27
abundance: many
j_gene: TRBJ2-7

CDR3nt: TGTGCCAGCAGTTACTCTGGTCTAGCGGAGAACACCGGGGAGCTGTTTTTT
CDR3aa: CASSYSGLAENTGELFF
d_gene: TRBD2
v_gene: TRBV6-5
abundance: many
j_gene: TRBJ2-2

CDR3nt: TGTGCCACATGCTGTTCAACAGGGCCCGCAGAGACCCAGTACTTC
CDR3aa: CATCCSTGPAETQYF
d_gene: -
v_gene: TRBV6-5
abundance: many
j_gene: TRBJ2-5

CDR3nt: TGTGCCAGCAGTTTAGTGCCAGTGGGGGGTCGGGAGACCCAGTACTTC
CDR3aa: CASSLVPVGGRETQYF
d_gene: -
v_gene: TRBV12-3/TRBV12-4
abundance: -
j_gene: TRBJ2-5

CDR3nt: TGTGCCAGCAGTTTTCACAAGGACCCGGGCTACGAGCAGTACTTC
CDR3aa: CASSFHKDPGYEQYF
d_gene: -
v_gene: TRBV6-5
abundance: few
j_gene: TRBJ2-7

CDR3nt: TGTGCCAGCAGTTTATTTTATTCGGGACTTTCACCCCTCCACTTT
CDR3aa: CASSLFYSGLSPLHF
d_gene: -
v_gene: TRBV27
abundance: many
j_gene: TRBJ1-6

CDR3nt: TGTGCCAGCAGGTCAGAGGACACTGAAGCTTTCTTT
CDR3aa: CASRSEDTEAFF
d_gene: -
v_gene: TRBV6-5
abundance: -
j_gene: TRBJ1-1

CDR3nt: TGTGCCAGCAGTGAAGCGGGGAGCTCCTACAATGGGCAGTTCTTC
CDR3aa: CASSEAGSSYNGQFF
d_gene: TRBD2
v_gene: TRBV27
abundance: -
j_gene: TRBJ2-1

CDR3nt: TGTGCCAGCAGTTTAGCCGGGACGAACACTGAAGCTTTCTTT
CDR3aa: CASSLAGTNTEAFF
d_gene: -
v_gene: TRBV12-3/TRBV12-4
abundance: many
j_gene: TRBJ1-1

CDR3nt: TGTGCCAGCAGCAACTGGTACGGGACTAGCGGGCAACCGCGGACCCAGTACTTC
CDR3aa: CASSNWYGTSGQPRTQYF
d_gene: -
v_gene: TRBV21-1
abundance: few
j_gene: TRBJ2-5

CDR3nt: TGCGCCAGCAGCCAAGAACTGATGCCCGTCGGATCCTACGAGCAGTACTTC
CDR3aa: CASSQELMPVGSYEQYF
d_gene: -
v_gene: TRBV4-3
abundance: many
j_gene: TRBJ2-7

CDR3nt: TGTGCCAGCAGCTTGCATAGGAACACTGAAGCTTTCTTT
CDR3aa: CASSLHRNTEAFF
d_gene: -
v_gene: TRBV5-5
abundance: many
j_gene: TRBJ1-1

CDR3nt: TGTGCCAGCAGCTTTGCGGGGGCACACACCGGGGAGCTGTTTTTT
CDR3aa: CASSFAGAHTGELFF
d_gene: -
v_gene: TRBV7-9
abundance: many
j_gene: TRBJ2-2

CDR3nt: TGCAGTGCTAGAATTGGGACTAGGGTGGAGACCCAGTACTTC
CDR3aa: CSARIGTRVETQYF
d_gene: TRBD2
v_gene: TRBV20-1
abundance: -
j_gene: TRBJ2-5

CDR3nt: TGCGCCAGCAGCCATGATATTACGGGACACACGTCCGAGCAGTACTTC
CDR3aa: CASSHDITGHTSEQYF
d_gene: -
v_gene: TRBV4-3
abundance: -
j_gene: TRBJ2-7

CDR3nt: TGTGCCTGGAGTGCGACAGGGGGAGGGCCCCAGCATTTT
CDR3aa: CAWSATGGGPQHF
d_gene: TRBD1
v_gene: TRBV30
abundance: -
j_gene: TRBJ1-5

CDR3nt: TGTGCCAGCAGTTCGCTTCCCTGGGGTGAGCAGTACTTC
CDR3aa: CASSSLPWGEQYF
d_gene: -
v_gene: TRBV27
abundance: few
j_gene: TRBJ2-7

CDR3nt: TGTGCCGGCACACATCCTGTACTAGCGGGAGGGAGCTCCTACGAGCAGTACTTC
CDR3aa: CAGTHPVLAGGSSYEQYF
d_gene: TRBD2
v_gene: TRBV2
abundance: few
j_gene: TRBJ2-7

CDR3nt: TGTGCCAGCAGCGAGGACGGTAGCTCCTACAATGAGCAGTTCTTC
CDR3aa: CASSEDGSSYNEQFF
d_gene: -
v_gene: TRBV7-8
abundance: many
j_gene: TRBJ2-1

CDR3nt: TGCGCCAGCAGCTTGGTCGGAGGGGGGACTGAAGCTTTCTTT
CDR3aa: CASSLVGGGTEAFF
d_gene: -
v_gene: TRBV5-1
abundance: many
j_gene: TRBJ1-1

CDR3nt: TGCAGTGCTAGACGAGGTTATCCCTACGAGCAGTACTTC
CDR3aa: CSARRGYPYEQYF
d_gene: -
v_gene: TRBV20-1
abundance: few
j_gene: TRBJ2-7

CDR3nt: TGCGCCAGCAGTGAGGGAGATAGCAATCGGCCCCAGCATTTT
CDR3aa: CASSEGDSNRPQHF
d_gene: -
v_gene: TRBV10-2
abundance: -
j_gene: TRBJ1-5

CDR3nt: TGTGCCAGCAGCGTAGGAGGGGAGGCAGAAGGGCAGTTCTTC
CDR3aa: CASSVGGEAEGQFF
d_gene: -
v_gene: TRBV9
abundance: many
j_gene: TRBJ2-1

CDR3nt: TGTGCCAGTAGTATGGGACAGGGGGCGGGGGAGCAGTACTTC
CDR3aa: CASSMGQGAGEQYF
d_gene: TRBD1
v_gene: TRBV19
abundance: many
j_gene: TRBJ2-7

CDR3nt: TGCGCCAGCAGCCAAGATCTTGGGGGCTGGGAGACCCAGTACTTC
CDR3aa: CASSQDLGGWETQYF
d_gene: -
v_gene: TRBV4-1
abundance: many
j_gene: TRBJ2-5